Shown below are 4 T cell receptor beta chains from a single sample sequenced in a study of shared clonotypes between healthy human individuals. Using immunoSEQ multiplex PCR, the repertoire was profiled, and TCRdb retains in-frame clones only, with some absent. The sample holds about 1.5 million clones, roughly 98% seen once. The sample taken for sequencing was naive CD4+ T cells sorted from blood. Sample subset: CD45RA+ positively selected. All receptors derive from a man under 40 in good health.

The chain has TRBV28 and TRBJ2-4; D call uncertain. Germline CDR1 and CDR2: MDHEN and SYDVKM. V was trimmed by 2 bases and J by 0 bases, leaving 23 bases between them. The CDR3 consists of 20 residues. The CDR3 DNA reads as TGTGCCAGCAGTTTACGTTACGGGCGCGCGAAGGTTTTAGCCAAAAACATTCAGTACTTC. Amino acids: CASSLRYGRAKVLAKNIQYF.

V is TRBV7-9 and J is TRBJ2-1, with 11 nucleotides matching TRBD1. With V trimmed by 5 bases and J by 6 bases, 9 bases remained unmatched. CDR1 SEHNR and CDR2 FQNEAQ come from the germline V gene (reference sequence). The CDR3 spans 16 residues. The CDR3 is CASSPRTGTGGNEQFF. DNA of the CDR3: TGTGCCAGCAGCCCTAGGACCGGGACAGGGGGCAATGAGCAGTTCTTC.

CDR3 amino acids: CASSQEGRVYTGELFF. CDR3 DNA sequence: TGCGCCAGCAGCCAAGAAGGGAGGGTTTACACCGGGGAGCTGTTTTTT. The chain links TRBV4-3 to TRBJ2-2; 7 bases line up with TRBD2. The CDR3 covers 16 residues. Germline trimming cut 0 bases from V and 3 bases from J; bases unmatched to any gene: 4. Germline CDR1 reads LGHNA; CDR2 reads YSLEER.

This clone has only one observation. This chain links TRBV5-1 with TRBJ2-3; 10 bases line up with TRBD2. CDR1 SGHRS and CDR2 YFSETQ come from the germline V gene. The CDR3 contains 16 residues. J was trimmed by 5 bases and V by 4 bases; bases with no gene match: 10. In nucleotides, the CDR3 is TGCGCCAGCAGCACCCCTAGCGGGGGAACCGTAGATACGCAGTATTTT. Its translation: CASSTPSGGTVDTQYF. The full variable domain, rest sourced from reference TRBV5-1 and TRBJ2-3, is KAGVTQTPRYLIKTRGQQVTLSCSPISGHRSVSWYQQTPGQGLQFLFEYFSETQRNKGNFPGRFSGRQFSNSRSEMNVSTLELGDSALYLCASSTPSGGTVDTQYFGPGTRLTVL.